This T cell receptor (beta chain) originates from a study of T cells in Graves' hyperthyroidism and ophthalmopathy. Notes on the study in general: Most thyroid clonotypes expanded above 0.001 appeared in blood too.

It was RNA transcripts that yielded the amplified TCR beta CDR3 regions. RT-PCR in the first round (using the HTBI primer set) targeted the TCR CDR3. Each CDR3 protein gets one entry after TCRdb re-called the multiplex PCR reads with MiXCR. The repertoire includes hundreds of thousands of distinct CDR3 sequences, 45% of them detected once, and under 8% sits in the top ten. In regard to this clonotype: What it binds is unknown.

The germline V and J ends were trimmed by 2 bases and 1 base, with 9 bases remaining between them. Germline V CDR1 and CDR2: WSHSY, SAAADI. CDR3 size: 14 residues. The TCR comes from an adult man with Graves' disease, either hyperthyroidism or ophthalmopathy (not recorded which). Sequencing input: peripheral blood or thyroid tissue (not recorded which). The rearrangement links TRBV10-2 to TRBJ2-7; D gene uncertain. The DNA of the CDR3 is TGCGCCAGCAGTGAGGTTGCCAGGTCCTACGAGCAGTACTTC. It translates to CASSEVARSYEQYF.